Listed here are 16 T cell receptor beta chains from one sample, sequenced in a study of patients and donors after allogeneic stem cell transplantation. TCRdb re-derived calls from the RT-PCR reads in MiXCR, one entry per CDR3 protein. The sample includes around 200,000 distinct CDR3 sequences, roughly 38% seen only once; the top ten take roughly 11%. Sequenced: blood, either unsorted or a sorted T cell fraction (not recorded which). The receptors were sampled from a human donor who was either an allogeneic HSCT recipient or a stem cell or donor lymphocyte infusion donor (not recorded which). It is not recorded whose cells these are; they may come from a transplant donor.

This clonotype occurred a few times. The chain combines TRBV28 with TRBJ1-2, with D possibly TRBD1 on 5 matching bases. The length of the CDR3 is 14 residues. Trimming cost V 6 bases and J 0 bases, with 11 bases left between them. The V gene's germline CDR1 is MDHEN and CDR2 SYDVKM. The CDR3 coding sequence is TGTGCCAGCAGGGAAGACAGTCCTAACTATGGCTACACCTTC. Translated: CASREDSPNYGYTF.

V gene TRBV5-1 combines with J gene TRBJ1-2, with D unresolved. In germline, CDR1 is SGHRS, CDR2 YFSETQ. V gave up 3 bases and J gave up 8 bases, with 20 bases separating them. CDR3 length: 15 residues. The CDR3 loop is CASSSDTAFPWGYTF. For the CDR3, the DNA is TGCGCCAGCAGCTCCGACACTGCCTTCCCTTGGGGCTACACCTTC.

The chain carries TRBV29-1 and TRBJ1-1; weak D call: TRBD1 (6 bases). Germline V gives CDR1 SQVTM, CDR2 ANQGSEA. V dropped 5 bases and J dropped 11 bases, with 12 bases sitting between them. The CDR3 runs 10 residues. CDR3 in DNA: TGCAGCGTTCGGTCGAGGGGGGCTTTCTTT. Translating it yields CSVRSRGAFF.

This clonotype was detected only a few times. The chain recombines TRBV29-1 with TRBJ2-7, with TRBD2 matching 8 bases. Germline V gives CDR1 SQVTM, CDR2 ANQGSEA. CDR3 length: 13 amino acids. Trimming cost V 7 bases and J 2 bases; bases outside gene matches: 7. CDR3 DNA: TGCAGCGGGATGACTAGCGTCACCTACGAGCAGTACTTC. Encoded protein: CSGMTSVTYEQYF.

This clonotype was seen a handful of times. This chain links TRBV12-3 or TRBV12-4 with TRBJ1-1; D perhaps matches TRBD1 (5 bases). The V end lost 2 bases, the J end lost 11 bases, and 12 bases lay between the germline ends. The CDR3 totals 12 residues. The CDR3 DNA follows: TGTGCCAGCAGTTTAAGACCAGGGTACGCTTTCTTT. Amino acids: CASSLRPGYAFF.

The chain couples TRBV18 to TRBJ1-1; D remains ambiguous. The CDR3 consists of 15 residues. Trimming shortened V by 4 bases and J by 3 bases, and 15 bases separated the two germline ends. Germline values: CDR1 KGHSH, CDR2 LQKENI. CDR3 in DNA: TGTGCCAGCTCACGGCTGTCCGGAGGTGACACTGAAGCTTTCTTT. Translating gives CASSRLSGGDTEAFF.

This clonotype appeared a few times. The chain combines TRBV20-1 with TRBJ1-2, with D unresolved. V lost 1 base and J lost 2, with 8 bases in between. The germline CDR1 and CDR2 sequences are DFQATT and SNEGSKA (reference sequence). The CDR3 consists of 13 residues. This CDR3 is CSARVEQNYGYTF. The CDR3 nucleotides read TGCAGTGCTAGAGTGGAACAGAACTATGGCTACACCTTC.

This chain links TRBV24-1 with TRBJ2-3, with D uncertain. Trimming removed 4 bases at V and 5 bases at J, with 21 bases between. The germline gives CDR1 KGHDR, CDR2 SFDVKD. The CDR3 spans 17 residues. CDR3 bases: TGTGCCACCAGTGACTCGAGACTCCCGGCGTTGGAAGATACGCAGTATTTT. This gives the protein CATSDSRLPALEDTQYF.

The chain links TRBV12-3 or TRBV12-4 to TRBJ1-2; D unclear. Trimming took 2 bases from V and 8 from J, leaving 12 bases between them. The CDR3 contains 13 residues. The CDR3 is CASSLHGRGGYTF. In nucleotides, the CDR3 is TGTGCCAGCAGTTTACACGGACGGGGAGGCTACACCTTC.

V and J are TRBV4-1 and TRBJ2-2, with TRBD1 as a possible D gene (5 bases). The CDR3 length is 13 residues. V was clipped by 4 bases and J by 9 bases, with 12 bases between them. In germline, CDR1 is MGHRA, CDR2 YSYEKL. CDR3 sequence: CASSLSRVRELFF. For the CDR3, the DNA is TGCGCCAGCAGCCTAAGCAGGGTACGGGAGCTGTTTTTT.

The chain has TRBV7-9 and TRBJ1-1; a possible D gene is TRBD1 (6 bases). V lost 5 bases and J 10 bases, leaving 14 bases between the germline ends. The CDR3 runs to 12 residues. Germline loops: CDR1 SEHNR, CDR2 FQNEAQ (reference sequence). CDR3 sequence reads: CASSPDRQGAFF. In nucleotides, the CDR3 is TGTGCCAGCAGCCCCGACAGGCAAGGAGCTTTCTTT.

V usage is TRBV3-1 and J usage is TRBJ1-6, with D possibly TRBD1 on 6 matching bases. V dropped 1 base and J dropped 6 bases, with 13 bases sitting between them. This CDR3 has 16 residues. Germline V CDR1 and CDR2: LGHDT, YNNKEL (reference sequence). CDR3 region: CASSQATGTSNSPLHF. CDR3 nucleotide sequence: TGTGCCAGCAGCCAAGCCACCGGGACAAGTAATTCACCCCTCCACTTT.

This clonotype has just a few counts. DNA for the CDR3: TGTGCCATCAGTGAATCCGTGAACAGCCAGCCCCAGCATTTT. Its protein product is CAISESVNSQPQHF. The chain couples TRBV10-3 to TRBJ1-5; D is ambiguous. Germline V gene data show CDR1 as ENHRY and CDR2 as SYGVKD. Trimming took off 3 bases at V and 7 bases at J, with 13 bases between the two ends. The CDR3 totals 14 residues.

This clonotype was seen a single time. This chain uses TRBV4-1 with TRBJ2-1; the D call may be TRBD1 or TRBD2 (6 bases each). The CDR3 covers 13 residues. The germline V gene encodes CDR1 MGHRA and CDR2 YSYEKL. V lost 2 bases and J 7 bases, leaving 9 bases between the germline ends. CDR3 DNA: TGCGCCAGCAGCCAAACAGGGAGGAATGAGCAGTTCTTC. Translating gives CASSQTGRNEQFF.

This clonotype was seen ten or more times. The V gene is TRBV3-1, the J gene TRBJ1-1; 11 bases agree with TRBD1. With 4 bases clipped from V and 6 bases from J, the junction kept 10 bases outside the gene matches. The CDR3 totals 16 residues. Per germline, CDR1 LGHDT and CDR2 YNNKEL (reference sequence). CDR3 loop: CASSLSGTGGTSEAFF. CDR3 coding DNA: TGTGCCAGCAGCCTTTCCGGGACAGGGGGTACTTCTGAAGCTTTCTTT.

This clonotype is a singleton in its sample. The chain recombines TRBV3-1 with TRBJ2-2, with D perhaps TRBD1 (5 bases). Between the trimmed V and J ends, which lost 8 bases and 7 bases, there was a span of 11 bases. The germline V gene encodes CDR1 LGHDT and CDR2 YNNKEL (reference sequence). The CDR3 runs 12 residues. The CDR3 DNA follows: TGTGCCAGCGCCCAGGGTGACGGGGAGCTGTTTTTT. Its translation is CASAQGDGELFF. The full variable domain, with the rest looked up from reference TRBV3-1 and TRBJ2-2, is DTAVSQTPKYLVTQMGNDKSIKCEQNLGHDTMYWYKQDSKKFLKIMFSYNNKELIINETVPNRFSPKSPDKAHLNLHINSLELGDSAVYFCASAQGDGELFFGEGSRLTVL.